The T cell receptor beta chain under discussion was sequenced for a study of T cell responses to AZD1222 COVID-19 vaccine. Study results and limitations: White British people made up most donors, females outnumbered males, and clonal diversity was possibly underestimated. Rises in breadth and depth of Spike-specific TCRs came after two AZD1222 doses. Close to half of all spike-specific TCRs reportedly target regions of the variants that are unmutated. Sampling captured repertoires only after the peak T cell response.

Using immunoSEQ multiplex PCR, the repertoire was profiled, and TCRdb retains in-frame clones only, with some absent. This table holds some 150,000 clones, 88% found once. A word on this clone: Its antigen is undetermined.

This CDR3 is built from 16 residues. Unmatched junction bases numbered 6, after V lost 1 base and J lost 6 bases. Germline values: CDR1 SEHNR, CDR2 FQNEAQ (reference sequence). The chain recombines TRBV7-9 with TRBJ2-5; TRBD2 aligns across 12 bases. This receptor was obtained from an adult in good health. Sequenced material: peripheral blood, taken on day 0 of AZD1222 vaccination. This CDR3 reads CASSLGASGGAKTQYF. The CDR3 coding sequence is TGTGCCAGCAGCTTAGGTGCTAGCGGGGGGGCGAAGACCCAGTACTTC.